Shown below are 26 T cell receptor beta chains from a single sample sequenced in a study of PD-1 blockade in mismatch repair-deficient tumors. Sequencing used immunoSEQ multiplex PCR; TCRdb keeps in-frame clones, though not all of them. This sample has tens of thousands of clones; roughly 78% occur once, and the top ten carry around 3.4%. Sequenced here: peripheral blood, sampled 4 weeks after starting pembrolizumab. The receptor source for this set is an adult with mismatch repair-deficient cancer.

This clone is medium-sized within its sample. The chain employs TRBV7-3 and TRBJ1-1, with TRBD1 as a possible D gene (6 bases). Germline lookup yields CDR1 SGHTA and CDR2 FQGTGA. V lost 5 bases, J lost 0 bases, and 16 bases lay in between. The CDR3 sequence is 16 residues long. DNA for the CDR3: TGTGCCAGCAGCCCTACTCCGACAGGAATGAACACTGAAGCTTTCTTT. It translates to CASSPTPTGMNTEAFF. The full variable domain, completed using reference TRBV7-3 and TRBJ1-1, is GAGVSQTPSNKVTEKGKYVELRCDPISGHTALYWYRQSLGQGPEFLIYFQGTGAADDSGLPNDRFFAVRPEGSVSTLKIQRTERGDSAVYLCASSPTPTGMNTEAFFGQGTRLTVV.

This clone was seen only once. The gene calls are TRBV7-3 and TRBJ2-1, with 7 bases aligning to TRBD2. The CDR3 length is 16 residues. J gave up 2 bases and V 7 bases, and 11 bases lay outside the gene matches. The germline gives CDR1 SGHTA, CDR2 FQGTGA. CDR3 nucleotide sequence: TGTGCCAGCACCCCCCAAAGCGGGGTTCCCTACAATGAGCAGTTCTTC. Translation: CASTPQSGVPYNEQFF.

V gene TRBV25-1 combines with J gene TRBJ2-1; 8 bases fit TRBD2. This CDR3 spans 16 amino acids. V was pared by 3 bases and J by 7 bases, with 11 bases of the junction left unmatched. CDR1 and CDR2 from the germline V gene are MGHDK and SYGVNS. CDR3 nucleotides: TGTGCCAGCAGTGAGCAGCGGGAGAAACCTAGTAATGAGCAGTTCTTC. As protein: CASSEQREKPSNEQFF. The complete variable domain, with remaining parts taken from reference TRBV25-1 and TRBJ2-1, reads EADIYQTPRYLVIGTGKKITLECSQTMGHDKMYWYQQDPGMELHLIHYSYGVNSTEKGDLSSESTVSRIRTEHFPLTLESARPSHTSQYLCASSEQREKPSNEQFFGPGTRLTVL.

CDR3 nucleotides: TGTGCCATCAGTGAGCCCATTATGAGGGAAAGGAGCTCCTACGAGCAGTACTTC. It translates to CAISEPIMRERSSYEQYF. The chain is built from TRBV10-3 and TRBJ2-7; D might be TRBD2 (5 bases). This CDR3 has 18 amino acids. V lost 2 bases, J lost 0 bases, and 20 bases lay in between. Germline V lookup: CDR1 ENHRY, CDR2 SYGVKD.

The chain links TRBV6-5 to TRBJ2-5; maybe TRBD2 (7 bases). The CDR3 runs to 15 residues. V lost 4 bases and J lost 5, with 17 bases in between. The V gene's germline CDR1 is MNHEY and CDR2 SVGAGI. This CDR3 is CASSSNRGAMETQYF. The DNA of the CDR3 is TGTGCCAGCAGTTCAAACCGGGGGGCGATGGAGACCCAGTACTTC.

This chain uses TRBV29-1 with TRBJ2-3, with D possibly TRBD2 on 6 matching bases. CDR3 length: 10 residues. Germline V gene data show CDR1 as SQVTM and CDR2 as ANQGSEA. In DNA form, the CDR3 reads TGCATTGGGGGGACAGATACGCAGTATTTT. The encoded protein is CIGGTDTQYF.

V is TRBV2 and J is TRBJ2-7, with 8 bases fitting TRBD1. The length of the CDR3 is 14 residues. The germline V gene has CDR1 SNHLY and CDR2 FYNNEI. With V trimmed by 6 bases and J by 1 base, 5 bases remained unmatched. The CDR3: CASSGYRGSYEQYF. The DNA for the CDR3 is TGTGCCAGCAGCGGATACAGGGGGTCCTACGAGCAGTACTTC.

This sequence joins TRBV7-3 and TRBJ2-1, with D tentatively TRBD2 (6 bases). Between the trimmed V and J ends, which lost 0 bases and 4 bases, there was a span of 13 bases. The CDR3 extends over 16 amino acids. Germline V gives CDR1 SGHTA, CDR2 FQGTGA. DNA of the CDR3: TGTGCCAGCAGCTTAACGCCACTAGCCCCATACAATGAGCAGTTCTTC. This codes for CASSLTPLAPYNEQFF.

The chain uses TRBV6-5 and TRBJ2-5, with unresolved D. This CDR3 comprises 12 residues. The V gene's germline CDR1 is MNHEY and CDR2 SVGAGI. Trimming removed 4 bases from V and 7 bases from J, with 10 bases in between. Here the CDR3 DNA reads TGTGCCAGCAGTTCACAGTTGGGGACCCAGTACTTC. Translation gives CASSSQLGTQYF.

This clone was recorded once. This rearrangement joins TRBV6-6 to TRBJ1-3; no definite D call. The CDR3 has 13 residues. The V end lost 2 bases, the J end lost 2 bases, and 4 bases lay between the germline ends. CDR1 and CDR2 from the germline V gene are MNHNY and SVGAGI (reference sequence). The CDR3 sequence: CASSYNPGNTIYF. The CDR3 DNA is TGTGCCAGCAGTTACAATCCTGGAAACACCATATATTTT.

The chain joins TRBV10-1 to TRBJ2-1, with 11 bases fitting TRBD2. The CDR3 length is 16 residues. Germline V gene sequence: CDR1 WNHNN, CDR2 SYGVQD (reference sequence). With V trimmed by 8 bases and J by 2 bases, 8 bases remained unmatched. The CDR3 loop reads CASSSTSGAPYNEQFF. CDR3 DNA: TGCGCCAGCTCGTCGACTAGCGGGGCCCCCTACAATGAGCAGTTCTTC.

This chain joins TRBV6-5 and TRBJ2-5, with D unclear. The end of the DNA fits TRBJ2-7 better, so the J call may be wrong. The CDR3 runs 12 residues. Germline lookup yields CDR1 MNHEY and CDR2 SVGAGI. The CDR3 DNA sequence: TGTGCCAGCAGTTCCAAACTCTACGAGCAGTACTTC. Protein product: CASSSKLYEQYF.

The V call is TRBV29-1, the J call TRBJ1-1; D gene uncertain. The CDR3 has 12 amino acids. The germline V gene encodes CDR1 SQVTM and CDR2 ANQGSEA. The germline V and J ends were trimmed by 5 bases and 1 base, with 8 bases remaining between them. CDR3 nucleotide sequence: TGCAGCGTTCGTCTGGGGAACACTGAAGCTTTCTTT. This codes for CSVRLGNTEAFF.

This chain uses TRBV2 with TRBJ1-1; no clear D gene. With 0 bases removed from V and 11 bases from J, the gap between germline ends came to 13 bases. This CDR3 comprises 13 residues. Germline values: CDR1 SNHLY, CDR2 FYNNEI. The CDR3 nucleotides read TGTGCCAGCAGTGAAGCTAGGGCAGGATTGGCTTTCTTT. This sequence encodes CASSEARAGLAFF.

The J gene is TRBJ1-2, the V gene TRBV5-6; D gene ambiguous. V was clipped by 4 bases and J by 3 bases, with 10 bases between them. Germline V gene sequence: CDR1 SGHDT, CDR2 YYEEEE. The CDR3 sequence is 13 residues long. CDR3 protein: CASSPDTDYGYTF. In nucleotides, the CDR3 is TGTGCCAGCAGCCCTGACACGGACTATGGCTACACCTTC.

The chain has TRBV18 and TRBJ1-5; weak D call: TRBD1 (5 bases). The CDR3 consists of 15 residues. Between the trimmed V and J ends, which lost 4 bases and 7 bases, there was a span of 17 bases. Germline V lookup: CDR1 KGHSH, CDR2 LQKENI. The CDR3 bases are TGTGCCAGCTCACTAGAGCGGTGGGGCGCCCAGCCCCAGCATTTT. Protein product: CASSLERWGAQPQHF.

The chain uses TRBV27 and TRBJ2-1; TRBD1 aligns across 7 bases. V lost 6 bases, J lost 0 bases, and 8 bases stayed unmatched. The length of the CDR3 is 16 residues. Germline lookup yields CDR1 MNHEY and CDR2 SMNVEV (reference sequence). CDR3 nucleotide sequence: TGTGCCAGCAGCATCTTGGGGGACAGCTCCTACAATGAGCAGTTCTTC. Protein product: CASSILGDSSYNEQFF.

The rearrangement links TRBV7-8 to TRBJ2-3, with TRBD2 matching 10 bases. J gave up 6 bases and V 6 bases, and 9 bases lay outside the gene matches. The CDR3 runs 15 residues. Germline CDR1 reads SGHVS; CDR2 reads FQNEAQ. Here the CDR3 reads CASRPGGAGGDTQYF. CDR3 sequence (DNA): TGTGCCAGCAGGCCCGGAGGAGCGGGAGGGGATACGCAGTATTTT.

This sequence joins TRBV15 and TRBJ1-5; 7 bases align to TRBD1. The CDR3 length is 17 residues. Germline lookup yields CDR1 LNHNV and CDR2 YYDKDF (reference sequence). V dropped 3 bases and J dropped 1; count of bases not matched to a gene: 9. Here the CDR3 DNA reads TGTGCCACCAGCAGGAAAAACTCGGGACAGAGCAATCAGCCCCAGCATTTT. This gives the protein CATSRKNSGQSNQPQHF.

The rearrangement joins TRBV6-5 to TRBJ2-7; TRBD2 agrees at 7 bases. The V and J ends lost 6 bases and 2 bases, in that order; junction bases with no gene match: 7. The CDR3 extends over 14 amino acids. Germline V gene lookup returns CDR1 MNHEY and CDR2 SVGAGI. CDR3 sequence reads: CASSPRGETYEQYF. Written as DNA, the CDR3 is TGTGCCAGCAGCCCCCGGGGGGAGACCTACGAGCAGTACTTC.

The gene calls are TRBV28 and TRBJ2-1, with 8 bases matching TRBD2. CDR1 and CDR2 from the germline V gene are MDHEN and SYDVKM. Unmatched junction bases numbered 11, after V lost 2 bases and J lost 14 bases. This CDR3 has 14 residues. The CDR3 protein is CASSLIGSGMEKFF. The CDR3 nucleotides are TGTGCCAGCAGTTTAATAGGTAGCGGGATGGAAAAGTTCTTC.

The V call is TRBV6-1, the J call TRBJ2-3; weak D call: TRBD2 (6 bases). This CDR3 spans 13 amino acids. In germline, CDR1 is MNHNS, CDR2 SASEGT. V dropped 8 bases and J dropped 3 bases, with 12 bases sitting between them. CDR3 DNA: TGTGCCAGCTACGGGACTGAGACAGATACGCAGTATTTT. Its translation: CASYGTETDTQYF.

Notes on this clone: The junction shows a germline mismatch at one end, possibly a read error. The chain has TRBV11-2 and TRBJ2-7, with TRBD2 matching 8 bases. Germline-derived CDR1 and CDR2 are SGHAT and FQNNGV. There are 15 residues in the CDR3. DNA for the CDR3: TGTGCCAGCACCTTATTAGCGGGAAAATCCTACGAGCAGTACTTC. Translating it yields CASTLLAGKSYEQYF.

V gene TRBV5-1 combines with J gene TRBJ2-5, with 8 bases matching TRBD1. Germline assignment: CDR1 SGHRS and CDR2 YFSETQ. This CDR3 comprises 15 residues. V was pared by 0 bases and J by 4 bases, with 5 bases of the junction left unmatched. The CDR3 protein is CASSLGAGGGETQYF. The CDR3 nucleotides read TGCGCCAGCAGCTTGGGGGCAGGGGGCGGAGAGACCCAGTACTTC.

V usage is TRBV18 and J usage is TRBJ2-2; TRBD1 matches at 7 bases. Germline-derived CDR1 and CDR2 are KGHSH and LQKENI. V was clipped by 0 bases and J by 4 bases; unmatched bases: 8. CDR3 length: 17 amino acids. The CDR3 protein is CASSPPIGDSRTGELFF. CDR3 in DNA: TGTGCCAGCTCACCACCTATTGGGGACAGCCGCACCGGGGAGCTGTTTTTT.

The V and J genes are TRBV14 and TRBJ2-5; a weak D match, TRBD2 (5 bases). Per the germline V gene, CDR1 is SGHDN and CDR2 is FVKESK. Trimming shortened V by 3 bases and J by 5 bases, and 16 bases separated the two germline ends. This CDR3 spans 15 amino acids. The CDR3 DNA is TGTGCCAGCAGCCAGGGAAGCGGAGGCTGGGAGACCCAGTACTTC. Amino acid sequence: CASSQGSGGWETQYF.